This entry features one T cell receptor (beta chain) sequence. Repertoires were generated with immunoSEQ multiplex PCR, while TCRdb's copy carries only in-frame clones and drops some. Of around 8,500 clones in the sample, around 50% were seen once. V lost 5 bases, J lost 3 bases, and 8 bases stayed unmatched. Germline V gene lookup returns CDR1 LNHDA and CDR2 SQIVND (reference sequence). This CDR3 region has 15 residues. As to treatment: randomized to nivolumab then ipilimumab (arm A) or the reverse (arm B). Patients had received no earlier DNA-damaging chemotherapy. The sample is drawn from a study of sequential checkpoint blockade in melanoma.

The rearrangement links TRBV19 to TRBJ2-7; 9 nucleotides agree with TRBD1. The sequence came from a human donor with melanoma. The specimen comprised CD8+ T cells sorted from blood (inferred from file names), sampled from a patient given nivolumab and ipilimumab in sequence. CDR3 loop: CASSDPTGGYYEQYF. The CDR3 coding sequence is TGTGCCAGTAGTGACCCGACAGGGGGTTACTACGAGCAGTACTTC.